This T cell receptor (beta chain) was documented in a study of T cell changes during pregnancy in multiple sclerosis. This table comes from immunoSEQ multiplex PCR, and its TCRdb copy is limited to in-frame clones, with some not included. Altogether around 52,000 clones are present, 85% to 90% being singletons, with the ten largest covering about 5%. As concerns this clone: The same CDR3 arises from other DNA sequences in this sample as well.

Sequencing was performed on peripheral blood from another person, used as feeder cells. This receptor was obtained from a human donor whose cells served as feeder cells for cultures in a pregnancy study.

As DNA, the CDR3 is TGCGCCAGCAGCCCCTCTGGACAGGGGAGCCCTGAAGCTTTCTTT. Translating gives CASSPSGQGSPEAFF. The chain uses TRBV5-1 and TRBJ1-1; 9 bases agree with TRBD1. With V trimmed by 4 bases and J by 6 bases, 10 bases remained unmatched. The CDR3 length is 15 residues. Per germline, CDR1 SGHRS and CDR2 YFSETQ.